Below are 5 T cell receptor beta chains sequenced from a single sample in a study of T cell responses to AZD1222 COVID-19 vaccine. Clones were sequenced by immunoSEQ multiplex PCR, and TCRdb holds only the in-frame ones, with some missing. The sample carries more than 85,000 clones, over 85% recorded once. The sequencing used peripheral blood, collected 28 days after the second AZD1222 dose. Receptors originate from an adult who received the AZD1222 COVID-19 vaccine.

V gene TRBV19 combines with J gene TRBJ2-1; D is undetermined. CDR1 and CDR2 (germline): LNHDA, SQIVND (reference sequence). The CDR3 has 15 amino acids. Trimming pared 6 bases from V and 1 base from J, leaving 13 bases between. CDR3 sequence reads: CASRDSRWSYNEQFF. CDR3 nucleotide sequence: TGTGCCAGTAGAGATAGTAGGTGGTCCTACAATGAGCAGTTCTTC.

The chain employs TRBV29-1 and TRBJ1-1; TRBD1 agrees at 7 bases. The trim removed 7 bases at V and 1 base at J, leaving 6 bases unmatched. CDR1 and CDR2 from the germline V gene are SQVTM and ANQGSEA. The CDR3 sequence is 13 residues long. The CDR3 sequence: CSASAGGNTEAFF. CDR3 nucleotides: TGCAGCGCTTCGGCAGGGGGGAACACTGAAGCTTTCTTT.

V and J are TRBV10-2 and TRBJ2-5; TRBD1 matches 8 bases. Per the germline V gene, CDR1 is WSHSY and CDR2 is SAAADI. The CDR3 extends over 15 amino acids. The junction had 7 bases not matched to a gene; V was cut back by 2 bases and J by 5 bases. As DNA, the CDR3 is TGCGCCAGCAGTGAGGGCCCGGGACAGGTCGAGACCCAGTACTTC. The encoded protein is CASSEGPGQVETQYF.

The chain combines TRBV19 with TRBJ2-5, with D perhaps being TRBD1 or TRBD2 (5 bases each). The germline V and J ends were trimmed by 6 bases and 7 bases, with 18 bases remaining between them. Germline V gives CDR1 LNHDA, CDR2 SQIVND (reference sequence). The CDR3 is made up of 14 amino acids. The chain's CDR3 is CASSEGPSGVTQYF. The CDR3 DNA reads TGTGCCAGTAGCGAGGGACCAAGCGGTGTGACCCAGTACTTC. Supplemented by reference TRBV19 and TRBJ2-5, the full variable domain reads DGGITQSPKYLFRKEGQNVTLSCEQNLNHDAMYWYRQDPGQGLRLIYYSQIVNDFQKGDIAEGYSVSREKKESFPLTVTSAQKNPTAFYLCASSEGPSGVTQYFGPGTRLLVL.

The V gene is TRBV29-1, the J gene TRBJ2-1; D could derive from TRBD1 or TRBD2 (5 bases each). V gave up 8 bases and J gave up 5 bases, with 13 bases separating them. Germline V gene sequence: CDR1 SQVTM, CDR2 ANQGSEA. The CDR3 runs 12 residues. CDR3 region: CSIKRGDNEQFF. The CDR3 DNA is TGCAGCATAAAAAGGGGAGACAATGAGCAGTTCTTC.